The entry below gives a single T cell receptor (beta chain) sequence along with its context. The data derive from a study of CD8 T cells in Susac syndrome. CD8+ and CD4+ blood T cells underwent TCR beta sequencing. An input of about 0.5 to 1 ug of RNA was subjected to reverse transcription using random hexamers. The method of amplification for TCR beta CDR3 was immunoSEQ multiplex PCR, covering 54 Vbeta and 13 Jbeta. One entry per CDR3 protein, called by TCRdb with MiXCR from the immunoSEQ multiplex PCR reads. The sample has 150,000 to 200,000 distinct CDR3 sequences; around 96% are singletons. This CDR3 spans 14 amino acids. Germline-derived CDR1 and CDR2 are KGHSH and LQKENI. V was pared by 4 bases and J by 1 base, with 1 base of the junction left unmatched.

This receptor was identified in a human donor in good health. Sequenced material: CD4+ T cells from PBMCs. The rearrangement links TRBV18 to TRBJ2-4, with 7 bases identical to TRBD1. CDR3 DNA: TGTGCCAGCTCACAGGGGGCTGCCAAAAACATTCAGTACTTC. This sequence encodes CASSQGAAKNIQYF.